These T cell receptor beta chains were read from a single sample in a study of CD8 T cells in ankylosing spondylitis. TCRdb re-analysed the 5' RACE reads in MiXCR, keeping a single row per CDR3 protein. This sample has about 200,000 distinct CDR3 sequences, with 9.5% to 15% found just once. The sample comprised blood, either unsorted or a sorted T cell fraction (not recorded which). Receptor source: a male donor with ankylosing spondylitis or in good health (not recorded which). Both conserved end residues are part of each CDR3. D genes are given only for firm matches. Clone size, where shown, is once, few, many, or a class for clones that have expanded.

j_gene: TRBJ2-5
v_gene: TRBV7-9
d_gene: .
abundance: few
CDR3aa: CASSPYGETQYF
CDR3nt: TGTGCCAGCAGCCCGTACGGTGAGACCCAGTACTTC

j_gene: TRBJ2-1
v_gene: TRBV19
d_gene: TRBD2
abundance: few
CDR3aa: CASSRRGLAGGPSYNEQFF
CDR3nt: TGTGCCAGTAGTAGGAGGGGGCTAGCGGGAGGGCCCTCCTACAATGAGCAGTTCTTC

j_gene: TRBJ2-7
v_gene: TRBV2
d_gene: TRBD1
abundance: .
CDR3aa: CAIRRDRDTYEQYF
CDR3nt: TGTGCCATCCGTCGGGACAGGGATACCTACGAGCAGTACTTC

j_gene: TRBJ1-1
v_gene: TRBV5-1
d_gene: .
abundance: many
CDR3aa: CASNERGAAEAFF
CDR3nt: TGCGCCAGCAACGAGAGGGGGGCCGCTGAAGCTTTCTTT

j_gene: TRBJ2-7
v_gene: TRBV20-1
d_gene: TRBD2
abundance: .
CDR3aa: CSVARAGGYEQYF
CDR3nt: TGCAGTGTCGCGCGAGCGGGAGGGTACGAGCAGTACTTC

j_gene: TRBJ1-4
v_gene: TRBV2
d_gene: .
abundance: few
CDR3aa: CASSRLNFATNEKLFF
CDR3nt: TGTGCCAGCAGTCGACTGAACTTCGCAACTAATGAAAAACTGTTTTTT

j_gene: TRBJ1-6
v_gene: TRBV3-1
d_gene: TRBD1
abundance: .
CDR3aa: CASSLRAGQGKSPLHF
CDR3nt: TGTGCCAGCAGCCTTAGAGCAGGACAGGGAAAATCACCCCTCCACTTT

j_gene: TRBJ2-2
v_gene: TRBV7-9
d_gene: .
abundance: few
CDR3aa: CASSLIGGMGTGELFF
CDR3nt: TGTGCCAGCAGCCTTATTGGAGGGATGGGAACCGGGGAGCTGTTTTTT

j_gene: TRBJ2-1
v_gene: TRBV6-5
d_gene: .
abundance: .
CDR3aa: CASSYSSTGSYNEQFF
CDR3nt: TGTGCCAGCAGTTACTCGTCAACTGGCTCCTACAATGAGCAGTTCTTC

j_gene: TRBJ1-1
v_gene: TRBV27
d_gene: TRBD1
abundance: .
CDR3aa: CASSITRGEAFF
CDR3nt: TGTGCCAGCAGTATTACCAGGGGGGAGGCTTTCTTT

j_gene: TRBJ2-1
v_gene: TRBV7-9
d_gene: .
abundance: few
CDR3aa: CASSPSRGAHYNEQFF
CDR3nt: TGTGCCAGCAGCCCGTCGAGGGGGGCCCACTACAATGAGCAGTTCTTC

j_gene: TRBJ1-5
v_gene: TRBV20-1
d_gene: .
abundance: .
CDR3aa: CSARGGGGNQPQHF
CDR3nt: TGCAGTGCTCGTGGGGGTGGAGGGAATCAGCCCCAGCATTTT

j_gene: TRBJ1-4
v_gene: TRBV7-9
d_gene: .
abundance: .
CDR3aa: CASSPLGGLNEKLFF
CDR3nt: TGTGCCAGCAGCCCCCTCGGAGGATTAAATGAAAAACTGTTTTTT

j_gene: TRBJ1-5
v_gene: TRBV9
d_gene: .
abundance: many
CDR3aa: CASSASFLRGWGAYISNQPQHF
CDR3nt: TGTGCCAGCAGCGCATCCTTTTTGCGGGGATGGGGCGCATATATAAGCAATCAGCCCCAGCATTTT

j_gene: TRBJ1-6
v_gene: TRBV27
d_gene: .
abundance: .
CDR3aa: CASSLGVNSYNSPLHF
CDR3nt: TGTGCCAGCAGTTTAGGAGTGAACTCCTATAATTCACCCCTCCACTTT

j_gene: TRBJ2-1
v_gene: TRBV30
d_gene: .
abundance: once
CDR3aa: CAWSGGATYNEQFF
CDR3nt: TGTGCCTGGAGCGGGGGTGCCACCTACAATGAGCAGTTCTTC

j_gene: TRBJ2-3
v_gene: TRBV3-1
d_gene: TRBD2
abundance: many
CDR3aa: CASSLSGGYTDTQYF
CDR3nt: TGTGCCAGCAGCCTTAGCGGGGGGTACACAGATACGCAGTATTTT

j_gene: TRBJ2-3
v_gene: TRBV5-1
d_gene: .
abundance: few
CDR3aa: CASSLEGRADTQYF
CDR3nt: TGCGCCAGCAGCTTGGAGGGGAGAGCAGATACGCAGTATTTT

j_gene: TRBJ2-1
v_gene: TRBV6-4
d_gene: TRBD2
abundance: many
CDR3aa: CASSAGGAYNEQFF
CDR3nt: TGTGCCAGCAGTGCCGGGGGGGCCTACAATGAGCAGTTCTTC

j_gene: TRBJ2-3
v_gene: TRBV4-1
d_gene: .
abundance: .
CDR3aa: CASSQGIRSSTDTQYF
CDR3nt: TGCGCCAGCAGCCAAGGGATCAGATCTAGCACAGATACGCAGTATTTT

j_gene: TRBJ2-1
v_gene: TRBV7-9
d_gene: TRBD1
abundance: .
CDR3aa: CATPAGQGYNEQFF
CDR3nt: TGTGCCACCCCCGCCGGACAGGGGTACAATGAGCAGTTCTTC

j_gene: TRBJ1-4
v_gene: TRBV20-1
d_gene: .
abundance: .
CDR3aa: CSAPPPTAFREKLFF
CDR3nt: TGCAGTGCGCCCCCGCCGACGGCCTTTAGGGAAAAACTGTTTTTT